A single sample is the source of the 24 T cell receptor beta chains below, sequenced in a study of neurological immune-mediated disorders. TCRdb passed the 5' RACE reads through MiXCR, listing each CDR3 protein once. The sample contains about 25,000 distinct CDR3 sequences, 6.5% to 8.5% of which appear only once. Specimen: PBMCs. These receptors were taken from a woman aged 40-49 years in good health.

This clonotype was seen repeatedly, ten times or more. The junction does not match germline at one end; this may be a read error. The chain combines TRBV7-7 with TRBJ2-3, with D perhaps TRBD2 (6 bases). This CDR3 is built from 13 residues. Germline CDR1 is SSHAT and CDR2 is FNYEAQ (reference sequence). The CDR3 protein is CASSSGLPDTQYF. The CDR3, as DNA: TGTGCTAGCAGCTCGGGACTTCCAGATACGCAGTATTTT.

The chain combines TRBV3-1 with TRBJ2-2; the D is unclear. Trimming cost V 2 bases and J 2 bases, with 9 bases left between them. The CDR3 length is 15 residues. Germline loops: CDR1 LGHDT, CDR2 YNNKEL (reference sequence). The CDR3 is CASSQFETNTGELFF. CDR3 bases: TGTGCCAGCAGCCAATTCGAGACCAACACCGGGGAGCTGTTTTTT.

This clonotype came up many times. The V gene is TRBV18, the J gene TRBJ2-5, with TRBD2 matching 10 bases. The CDR3 loop spans 15 amino acids. Germline CDR1 KGHSH, CDR2 LQKENI. Unmatched junction bases numbered 6, after V lost 3 bases and J lost 5 bases. The CDR3 protein is CASSPEGLALETQYF. The CDR3 DNA reads as TGTGCCAGCTCACCCGAGGGACTAGCGTTGGAGACCCAGTACTTC.

This clonotype occurred many times. The V and J genes are TRBV20-1 and TRBJ1-2, with D unresolved. V lost 4 bases to trimming and J lost 8 bases, with 17 bases between them. Germline CDR1 and CDR2: DFQATT and SNEGSKA (reference sequence). The CDR3 is made up of 13 amino acids. CDR3: CSATTALLGGYTF. The DNA for the CDR3 is TGCAGTGCTACTACAGCTTTATTGGGGGGCTACACCTTC.

This clonotype has at least ten counts. The CDR3 DNA reads as TGCGCCAGCAGCTTGGCGGCAGGGGCGACGGGGGACACCGGGGAGCTGTTTTTT. Translation: CASSLAAGATGDTGELFF. V and J are TRBV5-1 and TRBJ2-2; D could derive from TRBD1 or TRBD2 (6 bases each). Trimming shortened V by 0 bases and J by 3 bases, and 18 bases separated the two germline ends. Per germline, CDR1 SGHRS and CDR2 YFSETQ. This CDR3 region has 18 residues.

Ten or more counts support this clonotype. The chain links TRBV27 to TRBJ2-5; 10 nucleotides agree with TRBD2. The germline V gene has CDR1 MNHEY and CDR2 SMNVEV (reference sequence). The J segment lost 4 bases and the V segment lost 5 bases, leaving 4 bases of the junction unmatched. The CDR3 runs 14 residues. CDR3 sequence (DNA): TGTGCCAGCAGTCCCCGACTAGCGGGAGAGACCCAGTACTTC. Its protein product is CASSPRLAGETQYF.

This clonotype has at least ten counts. The chain recombines TRBV18 with TRBJ2-7; D is ambiguous. Germline CDR1 KGHSH, CDR2 LQKENI. With 4 bases removed from V and 5 bases from J, the gap between germline ends came to 27 bases. The CDR3 contains 18 residues. In DNA form, the CDR3 reads TGTGCCAGCTCACGGGCGGCGATAGAAAGACCCGATGACGACGAGCAGTACTTC. Protein sequence: CASSRAAIERPDDDEQYF. The complete variable domain, with remaining parts taken from reference TRBV18 and TRBJ2-7, reads NAGVMQNPRHLVRRRGQEARLRCSPMKGHSHVYWYRQLPEEGLKFMVYLQKENIIDESGMPKERFSAEFPKEGPSILRIQQVVRGDSAAYFCASSRAAIERPDDDEQYFGPGTRLTVT.

The chain uses TRBV5-1 and TRBJ2-2; perhaps TRBD1 as D (6 bases). The germline CDR1 and CDR2 sequences are SGHRS and YFSETQ. Trimming took off 4 bases at V and 7 bases at J, with 14 bases between the two ends. This CDR3 has 14 amino acids. In DNA, the CDR3 is TGCGCCAGCAGCCGCCACCGGGACAACGGGGAGCTGTTTTTT. This codes for CASSRHRDNGELFF.

Many counts were recorded for this clonotype. The chain links TRBV12-3 or TRBV12-4 to TRBJ2-7; a possible D gene is TRBD2 (5 bases). CDR3 length: 15 amino acids. With 1 base removed from V and 5 bases from J, the gap between germline ends came to 15 bases. The CDR3 sequence: CASSLVGLANDEQYF. As DNA, the CDR3 is TGTGCCAGCAGTTTAGTGGGCCTAGCTAACGACGAGCAGTACTTC.

This clonotype was observed many times. The chain recombines TRBV20-1 with TRBJ2-3; the match to TRBD2 covers 9 bases. The CDR3 runs 15 residues. The V and J ends lost 7 bases and 4 bases, in that order; junction bases with no gene match: 12. In germline, CDR1 is DFQATT, CDR2 SNEGSKA (reference sequence). The CDR3 region is CSERIRLADADTQYF. CDR3 DNA sequence: TGCAGTGAAAGAATACGACTAGCGGACGCAGATACGCAGTATTTT.

The gene calls are TRBV5-1 and TRBJ2-1, with 7 bases aligning to TRBD1. Germline lookup yields CDR1 SGHRS and CDR2 YFSETQ. V shed 2 bases, J shed 7 bases, and the junction held 6 bases outside the gene matches. This CDR3 has 14 amino acids. CDR3 sequence reads: CASSFGKTGNEQFF. The DNA of the CDR3 is TGCGCCAGCAGCTTTGGGAAGACAGGGAATGAGCAGTTCTTC.

Many counts were recorded for this clonotype. The chain carries TRBV4-3 and TRBJ2-5, with D possibly matching TRBD2 (5 bases). Trimming removed 2 bases at V and 1 base at J, with 20 bases between. CDR1 and CDR2 from the germline V gene are LGHNA and YSLEER. This CDR3 has 18 amino acids. The CDR3 nucleotides are TGCGCCAGCAGCCAACATCCCCGGGGTGCAACAGCCCAAGAGACCCAGTACTTC. Encoded protein: CASSQHPRGATAQETQYF.

The table lists this clonotype with many counts. The gene calls are TRBV5-1 and TRBJ1-1; no firm D call. The CDR3 is 15 residues long. Trimming took 0 bases from V and 0 from J, leaving 9 bases between them. Germline CDR1 reads SGHRS; CDR2 reads YFSETQ. The CDR3: CASSLVFSLNTEAFF. The DNA for the CDR3 is TGCGCCAGCAGCTTGGTTTTCTCTCTGAACACTGAAGCTTTCTTT.

At least ten counts were recorded for this clonotype. The rearrangement uses TRBV27 and TRBJ2-5; no clear D. CDR3 length: 13 amino acids. Trimming pared 5 bases from V and 3 bases from J, leaving 10 bases between. Germline loops: CDR1 MNHEY, CDR2 SMNVEV (reference sequence). The CDR3 protein is CASSLAREETQYF. In DNA, the CDR3 is TGTGCCAGCAGTCTTGCACGCGAAGAGACCCAGTACTTC.

This clonotype has at least ten counts. This sequence joins TRBV7-2 and TRBJ1-2; D remains unclear. Between the trimmed V and J ends, which lost 2 bases and 0 bases, there was a span of 4 bases. Germline V CDR1 and CDR2: SGHTA, FQGNSA. This CDR3 is 13 amino acids long. CDR3 sequence (DNA): TGTGCCAGCAGCTTACGAGCTAACTATGGCTACACCTTC. It codes for CASSLRANYGYTF.

This clonotype is labeled medium-sized. The chain couples TRBV12-5 to TRBJ2-2, with D possibly TRBD1 on 6 matching bases. The CDR3 covers 17 residues. CDR1 is LGHNT, CDR2 FRNRAP, per germline. V gave up 0 bases and J gave up 3 bases, with 14 bases separating them. The CDR3: CASGLVQGRADTGELFF. CDR3 DNA sequence: TGTGCTAGTGGTTTGGTACAGGGACGGGCGGACACCGGGGAGCTGTTTTTT.

Many counts were recorded for this clonotype. The V gene is TRBV29-1, the J gene TRBJ1-1; D unclear. Trimming stripped 0 bases from V and 3 bases from J, with 11 bases between. CDR3 length: 14 amino acids. Germline-derived CDR1 and CDR2 are SQVTM and ANQGSEA. Here the CDR3 reads CSVEETRRYTEAFF. The CDR3 nucleotides are TGCAGCGTTGAAGAAACGCGACGGTACACTGAAGCTTTCTTT.

This clonotype was recorded at least ten times. The rearrangement links TRBV7-2 to TRBJ1-5; the D is unclear. This CDR3 has 13 residues. V gave up 4 bases and J gave up 6 bases, with 10 bases separating them. CDR1 is SGHTA, CDR2 FQGNSA, per germline. The CDR3 region has the DNA TGTGCCAGCAGCTCCTATGACCGTCAGCCCCAGCATTTT. Translated: CASSSYDRQPQHF.

This clonotype was picked up many times. In DNA form, the CDR3 reads TGTGCCAGCAGTCGGGACAGGGGGCATGGAGATACGCAGTATTTT. This encodes CASSRDRGHGDTQYF. This rearrangement joins TRBV5-6 to TRBJ2-3, with TRBD1 matching over 12 bases. CDR3 size: 15 residues. Germline CDR1 SGHDT, CDR2 YYEEEE. V shed 5 bases, J shed 5 bases, and the junction held 6 bases outside the gene matches.

This clonotype was seen at least ten times. The rearrangement links TRBV9 to TRBJ2-5; TRBD2 is a possible D gene (6 bases). The germline V gene encodes CDR1 SGDLS and CDR2 YYNGEE. The CDR3 contains 15 residues. The V end was cut by 1 base, the J end by 5 bases, with 15 bases between. The CDR3 loop is CASSVRDSGTETQYF. The CDR3 DNA reads as TGTGCCAGCAGCGTAAGGGATAGCGGTACGGAGACCCAGTACTTC.

The sample holds many counts of this clonotype. This chain joins TRBV3-1 and TRBJ2-2; 11 nucleotides line up with TRBD2. The V and J ends lost 4 bases and 7 bases, in that order; junction bases with no gene match: 11. CDR3 size: 17 residues. Germline CDR1 is LGHDT and CDR2 is YNNKEL (reference sequence). In DNA form, the CDR3 reads TGTGCCAGCAGCCGGGGCGAGACTAGCGGGAAAGGCGGGGAGCTGTTTTTT. It is translated as CASSRGETSGKGGELFF.

This clonotype was counted ten times or more. V usage is TRBV15 and J usage is TRBJ2-1; a weak D match, TRBD2 (5 bases). Trimming removed 5 bases at V and 6 bases at J, with 14 bases between. The CDR3 loop spans 14 amino acids. Germline V gene sequence: CDR1 LNHNV, CDR2 YYDKDF (reference sequence). The chain's CDR3 is CATSSRTFPNEQFF. As DNA, the CDR3 is TGTGCCACCAGCTCTAGGACTTTTCCCAATGAGCAGTTCTTC.

The table lists this clonotype with many counts. The chain is built from TRBV7-2 and TRBJ2-1; 9 bases align to TRBD2. Looked up from germline, CDR1 is SGHTA and CDR2 is FQGNSA. The CDR3 has 17 residues. V was clipped by 1 base and J by 8 bases; unmatched bases: 12. The CDR3 DNA reads TGTGCCAGCAGCTTAGGGCTTAGCGGGAGAGCCGTCGATGAGCAGTTCTTC. This sequence encodes CASSLGLSGRAVDEQFF.

Many counts were recorded for this clonotype. This rearrangement joins TRBV18 to TRBJ2-7; 7 positions match TRBD1. Germline values: CDR1 KGHSH, CDR2 LQKENI. V dropped 5 bases and J dropped 0; count of bases not matched to a gene: 7. The CDR3 has 15 residues. CDR3 sequence: CASSIGTASSYEQYF. In nucleotides, the CDR3 is TGTGCCAGCTCAATAGGGACAGCCAGCTCCTACGAGCAGTACTTC.